This T cell receptor beta chain derives from a study of blood T cells in healthy people across ages. In its sample, this clonotype was seen a few times. Its matching antigen is unknown. A sample-barcoded 5' primer and a J-beta primer mix were used in a second PCR of roughly 6 to 12 cycles. TCRdb redid the calling of the 5' RACE reads with MiXCR, one entry per CDR3 protein. Among about 1.4 million distinct CDR3 sequences listed, almost 60% were seen once. Study-wide results and caveats: In long-lived donors, naive CD4+ cell counts and diversity exceeded those of aged donors.

This CDR3 has 13 residues. Germline V lookup: CDR1 SGHTA, CDR2 FQGNSA. V lost 4 bases, J lost 9 bases, and 13 bases lay in between. Input material: blood. This receptor was taken from a man between 18 and 35 years old in good health. The chain recombines TRBV7-2 with TRBJ2-1; D gene uncertain. The CDR3 DNA sequence: TGTGCCAGCAGCTATGCTGCCTCCGGTGAGCAGTTCTTC. The encoded protein is CASSYAASGEQFF.